One T cell receptor beta chain is described in this entry. The data are from a study of cytomegalovirus exposure and HLA in healthy donors. Use of 60 Vbeta and 13 Jbeta primers characterized the PCR. The protocol was immunoSEQ multiplex PCR, while the TCRdb copy is restricted to in-frame clones and leaves out a portion. Of fewer than 130,000 clones in the sample, over 60% were seen once. J lost 2 bases, V lost 11 bases, and 13 bases had no gene match. Germline V lookup: CDR1 MDHEN, CDR2 SYDVKM. This CDR3 region has 17 residues. The sample was PBMCs. The TCR sequence derives from a young man in good health and CMV-seropositive. The rearrangement links TRBV28 to TRBJ2-1, with 12 bases matching TRBD2. The CDR3 region has the DNA TGTGCCTCCCCCCCGGGGACTAGCGGGCGACCCTACAATGAGCAGTTCTTC. It encodes CASPPGTSGRPYNEQFF.